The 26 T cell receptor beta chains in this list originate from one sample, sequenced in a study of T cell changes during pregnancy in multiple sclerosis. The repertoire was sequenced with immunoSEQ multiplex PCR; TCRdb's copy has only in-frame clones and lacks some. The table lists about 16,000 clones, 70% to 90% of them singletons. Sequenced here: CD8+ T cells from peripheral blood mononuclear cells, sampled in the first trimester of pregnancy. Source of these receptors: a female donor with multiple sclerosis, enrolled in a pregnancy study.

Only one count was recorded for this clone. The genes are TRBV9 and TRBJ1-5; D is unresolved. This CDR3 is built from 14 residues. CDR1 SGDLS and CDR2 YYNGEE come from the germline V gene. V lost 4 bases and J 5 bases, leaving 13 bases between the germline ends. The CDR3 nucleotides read TGTGCCAGCAGCAAAACCACCGGGGATCAGCCCCAGCATTTT. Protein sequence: CASSKTTGDQPQHF.

This CDR3 is CASTYRGATRDYGYTF. CDR3 nucleotide sequence: TGTGCCAGCACATACAGGGGGGCCACCCGGGACTATGGCTACACCTTC. V is TRBV13 and J is TRBJ1-2, with TRBD1 matching over 8 bases. V shed 7 bases, J shed 3 bases, and the junction held 13 bases outside the gene matches. CDR3 size: 16 residues. Germline V lookup: CDR1 PRHDT, CDR2 FYEKMQ (reference sequence). The whole variable domain, remainder taken from reference TRBV13 and TRBJ1-2, is AAGVIQSPRHLIKEKRETATLKCYPIPRHDTVYWYQQGPGQDPQFLISFYEKMQSDKGSIPDRFSAQQFSDYHSELNMSSLELGDSALYFCASTYRGATRDYGYTFGSGTRLTVV.

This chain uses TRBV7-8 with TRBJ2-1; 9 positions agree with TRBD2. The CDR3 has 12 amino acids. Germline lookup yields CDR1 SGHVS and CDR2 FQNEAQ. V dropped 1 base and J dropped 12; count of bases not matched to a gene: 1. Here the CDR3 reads CASSLGAGGQFF. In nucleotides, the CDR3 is TGTGCCAGCAGCTTAGGAGCGGGGGGGCAGTTCTTC.

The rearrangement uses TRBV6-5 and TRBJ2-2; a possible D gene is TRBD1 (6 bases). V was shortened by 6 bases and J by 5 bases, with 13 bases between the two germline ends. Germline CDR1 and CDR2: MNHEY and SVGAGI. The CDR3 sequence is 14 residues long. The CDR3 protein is CASSATTGTGELFF. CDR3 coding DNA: TGTGCCAGCAGCGCGACTACAGGGACCGGGGAGCTGTTTTTT.

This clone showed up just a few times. CDR3: CASSQVRDPRAFF. CDR3 nucleotides: TGTGCCAGCAGCCAAGTGCGGGACCCGCGAGCTTTCTTT. This chain connects TRBV14 to TRBJ1-1; D perhaps matches TRBD1 (5 bases). This CDR3 is built from 13 residues. Germline V gives CDR1 SGHDN, CDR2 FVKESK. V shed 1 base and J shed 10 bases, with 13 bases lying between them.

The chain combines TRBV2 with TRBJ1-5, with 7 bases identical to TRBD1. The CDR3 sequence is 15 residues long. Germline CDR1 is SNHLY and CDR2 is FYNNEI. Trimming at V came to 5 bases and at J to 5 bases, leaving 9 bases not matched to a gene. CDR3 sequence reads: CASSPWTGRDQPQHF. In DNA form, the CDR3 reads TGTGCCAGCAGTCCCTGGACAGGTAGGGATCAGCCCCAGCATTTT.

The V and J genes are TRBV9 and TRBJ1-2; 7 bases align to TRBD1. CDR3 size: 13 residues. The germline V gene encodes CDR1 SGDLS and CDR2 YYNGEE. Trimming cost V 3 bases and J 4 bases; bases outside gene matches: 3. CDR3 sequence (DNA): TGTGCCAGCAGCGGCGACAGGGCCTATGGCTACACCTTC. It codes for CASSGDRAYGYTF. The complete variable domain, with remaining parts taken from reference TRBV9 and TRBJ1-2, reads DSGVTQTPKHLITATGQRVTLRCSPRSGDLSVYWYQQSLDQGLQFLIQYYNGEERAKGNILERFSAQQFPDLHSELNLSSLELGDSALYFCASSGDRAYGYTFGSGTRLTVV.

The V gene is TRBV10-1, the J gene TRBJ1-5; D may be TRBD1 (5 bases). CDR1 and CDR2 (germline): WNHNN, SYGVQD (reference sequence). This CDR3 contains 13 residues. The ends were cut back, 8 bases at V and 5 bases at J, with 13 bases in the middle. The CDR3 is CASLTRVDQPQHF. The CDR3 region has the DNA TGCGCCAGCCTGACCAGGGTGGATCAGCCCCAGCATTTT.

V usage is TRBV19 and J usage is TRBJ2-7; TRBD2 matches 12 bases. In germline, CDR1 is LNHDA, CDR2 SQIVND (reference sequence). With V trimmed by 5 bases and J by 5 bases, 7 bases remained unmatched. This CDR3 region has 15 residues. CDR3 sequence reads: CASSPTWTSGNEQYF. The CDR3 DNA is TGTGCCAGTAGTCCCACCTGGACTAGCGGGAACGAGCAGTACTTC.

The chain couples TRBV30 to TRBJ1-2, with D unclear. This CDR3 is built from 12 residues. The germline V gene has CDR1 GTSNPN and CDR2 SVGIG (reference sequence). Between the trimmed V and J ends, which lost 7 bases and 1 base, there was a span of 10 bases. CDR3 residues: CASTSLNYGYTF. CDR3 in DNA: TGTGCCTCCACCAGTCTTAACTATGGCTACACCTTC.

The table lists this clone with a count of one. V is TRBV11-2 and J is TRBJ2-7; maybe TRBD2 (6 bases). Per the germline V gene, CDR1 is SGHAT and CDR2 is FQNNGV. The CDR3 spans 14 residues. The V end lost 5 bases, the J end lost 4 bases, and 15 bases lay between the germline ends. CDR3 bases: TGTGCCAGCAGCCACGGCGGGGTACCTTACGAGCAGTACTTC. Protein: CASSHGGVPYEQYF.

This CDR3 is CASSFAGEQYF. CDR3 sequence (DNA): TGTGCCAGCAGTTTTGCAGGCGAGCAGTACTTC. This chain connects TRBV27 to TRBJ2-7; D is unclear. This CDR3 comprises 11 residues. Germline V gene lookup returns CDR1 MNHEY and CDR2 SMNVEV (reference sequence). The V and J ends lost 3 bases and 6 bases respectively, with 6 bases between them.

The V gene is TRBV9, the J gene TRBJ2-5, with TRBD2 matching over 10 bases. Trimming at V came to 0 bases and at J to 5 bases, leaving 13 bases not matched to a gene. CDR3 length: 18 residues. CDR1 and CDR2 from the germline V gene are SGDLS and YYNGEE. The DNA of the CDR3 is TGTGCCAGCAGCGTAGGCGGCAGACTAGCGGGTCTGGGGGAGACCCAGTACTTC. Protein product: CASSVGGRLAGLGETQYF.

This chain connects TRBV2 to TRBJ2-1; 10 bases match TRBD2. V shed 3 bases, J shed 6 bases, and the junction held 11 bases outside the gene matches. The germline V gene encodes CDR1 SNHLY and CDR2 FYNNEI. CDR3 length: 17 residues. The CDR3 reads CASSEAAKRGGSNEQFF. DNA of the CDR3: TGTGCCAGCAGTGAGGCCGCAAAGCGGGGGGGAAGCAATGAGCAGTTCTTC.

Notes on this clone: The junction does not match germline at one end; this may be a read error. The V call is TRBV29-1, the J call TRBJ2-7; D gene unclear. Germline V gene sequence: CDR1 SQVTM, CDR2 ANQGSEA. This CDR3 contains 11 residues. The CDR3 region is CSVEVRGEQYF. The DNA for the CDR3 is TGCAGCGTAGAAGTCCGAGGCGAGCAGTACTTC.

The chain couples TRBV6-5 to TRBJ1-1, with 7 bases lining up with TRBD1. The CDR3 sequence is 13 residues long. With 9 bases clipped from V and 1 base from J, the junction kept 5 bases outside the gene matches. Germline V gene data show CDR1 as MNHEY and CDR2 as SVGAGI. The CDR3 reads CASRTGENTEAFF. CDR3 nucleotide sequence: TGTGCCAGTCGAACAGGGGAGAACACTGAAGCTTTCTTT.

The CDR3 reads CASSRRAYNEQFF. The CDR3 bases are TGTGCCAGCAGCCGCAGGGCTTACAATGAGCAGTTCTTC. V and J are TRBV5-4 and TRBJ2-1, with a weak D call TRBD1 (5 bases). Looked up from germline, CDR1 is SGHNT and CDR2 is YYREEE (reference sequence). The CDR3 runs 13 residues. V dropped 4 bases and J dropped 4 bases, with 9 bases sitting between them.

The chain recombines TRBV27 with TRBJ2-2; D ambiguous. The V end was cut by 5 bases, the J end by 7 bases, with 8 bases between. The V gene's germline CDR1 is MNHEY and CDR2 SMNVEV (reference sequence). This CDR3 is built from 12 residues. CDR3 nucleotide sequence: TGTGCCAGCAGTCGGGTTGGCGGGGAGCTGTTTTTT. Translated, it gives CASSRVGGELFF.

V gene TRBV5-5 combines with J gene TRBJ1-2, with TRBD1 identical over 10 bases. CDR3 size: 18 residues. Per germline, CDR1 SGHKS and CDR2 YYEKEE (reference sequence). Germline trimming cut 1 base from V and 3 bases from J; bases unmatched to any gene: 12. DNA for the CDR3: TGTGCCAGCAGCTTGAGCTGGGACAGGGGAGTTCTTTACTATGGCTACACCTTC. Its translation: CASSLSWDRGVLYYGYTF. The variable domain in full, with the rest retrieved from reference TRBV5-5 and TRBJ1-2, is DAGVTQSPTHLIKTRGQQVTLRCSPISGHKSVSWYQQVLGQGPQFIFQYYEKEERGRGNFPDRFSARQFPNYSSELNVNALLLGDSALYLCASSLSWDRGVLYYGYTFGSGTRLTVV.

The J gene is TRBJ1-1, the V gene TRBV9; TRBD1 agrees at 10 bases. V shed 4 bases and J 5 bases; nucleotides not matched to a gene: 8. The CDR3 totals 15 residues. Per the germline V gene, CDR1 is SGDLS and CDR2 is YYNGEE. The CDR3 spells CASSPRTGGGTEAFF. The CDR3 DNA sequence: TGTGCCAGCAGCCCCCGGACAGGGGGAGGGACTGAAGCTTTCTTT.

The CDR3 coding sequence is TGCAGCGTTGAAGGACTAGCGGGGGCCCCAGATACGCAGTATTTT. It yields the protein CSVEGLAGAPDTQYF. The rearrangement links TRBV29-1 to TRBJ2-3, with 12 bases identical to TRBD2. This CDR3 comprises 15 residues. CDR1 SQVTM and CDR2 ANQGSEA come from the germline V gene. The V gene end was trimmed by 1 base and the J gene end by 4 bases; junction bases not matched to a gene: 3.

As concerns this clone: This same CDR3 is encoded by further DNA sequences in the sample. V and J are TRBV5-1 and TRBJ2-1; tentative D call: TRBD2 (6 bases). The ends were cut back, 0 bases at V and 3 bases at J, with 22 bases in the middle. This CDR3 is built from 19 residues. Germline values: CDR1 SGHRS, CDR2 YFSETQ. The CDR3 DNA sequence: TGCGCCAGCAGCTTGGGGCTCCTTTTGGAGGGAATGGACTACAATGAGCAGTTCTTC. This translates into CASSLGLLLEGMDYNEQFF.

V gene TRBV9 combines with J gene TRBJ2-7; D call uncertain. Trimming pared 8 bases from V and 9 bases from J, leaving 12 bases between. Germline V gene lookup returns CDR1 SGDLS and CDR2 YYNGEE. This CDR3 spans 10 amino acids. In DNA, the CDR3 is TGTGCCAGGCTGCCCCGAGTGCAGTACTTC. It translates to CARLPRVQYF.

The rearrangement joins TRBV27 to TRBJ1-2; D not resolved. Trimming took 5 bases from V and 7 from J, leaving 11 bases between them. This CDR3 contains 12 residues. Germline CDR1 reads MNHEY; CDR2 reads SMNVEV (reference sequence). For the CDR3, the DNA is TGTGCCAGCAGTCCCCCGGGAGGTGGCTACACCTTC. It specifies CASSPPGGGYTF.

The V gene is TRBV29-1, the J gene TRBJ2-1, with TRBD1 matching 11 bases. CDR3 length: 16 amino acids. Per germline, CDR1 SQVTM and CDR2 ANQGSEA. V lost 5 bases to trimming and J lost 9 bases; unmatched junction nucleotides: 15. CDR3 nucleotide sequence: TGCAGCGTTCCCAGCACCGGGACAGGGGGAATGGGTGAGCAGTTCTTC. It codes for CSVPSTGTGGMGEQFF.

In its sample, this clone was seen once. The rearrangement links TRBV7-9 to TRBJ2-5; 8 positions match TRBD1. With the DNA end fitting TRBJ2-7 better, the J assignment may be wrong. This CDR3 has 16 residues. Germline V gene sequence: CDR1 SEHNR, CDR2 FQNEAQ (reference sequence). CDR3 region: CASSLLSSRGPYEQYF. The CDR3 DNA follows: TGTGCCAGCAGCTTACTCAGCAGCAGGGGGCCCTACGAGCAGTACTTC.